The 4 T cell receptor beta chains presented below share a single source sample, sequenced in a study of blood T cell repertoires in COVID-19. TCRdb's copy holds only in-frame clones and misses some; the assay was immunoSEQ multiplex PCR. The sample holds under 150,000 clones; around 84% are singletons and the top ten take about 40%. Sequencing was performed on peripheral blood. The receptors stem from a human donor in a cohort sampled during active COVID-19.

The chain joins TRBV19 to TRBJ1-6; D ambiguous. Deletions cut 5 bases from V and 10 bases from J, with 18 bases between. CDR1 and CDR2 (germline): LNHDA, SQIVND (reference sequence). The CDR3 spans 15 residues. The CDR3: CASSRLEGMGSPLHF. The CDR3 nucleotides are TGTGCCAGTAGTCGCCTGGAGGGAATGGGATCACCCCTCCACTTT.

This clone was seen a handful of times. The chain is built from TRBV18 and TRBJ1-3; maybe TRBD1 (6 bases). The CDR3 loop spans 14 amino acids. CDR1 is KGHSH, CDR2 LQKENI, per germline. The germline V and J ends were trimmed by 6 bases and 2 bases, with 11 bases remaining between them. The CDR3, as DNA: TGTGCCAGCTCCCTGGACAGCCCTGGAAACACCATATATTTT. This sequence encodes CASSLDSPGNTIYF.

The gene calls are TRBV9 and TRBJ2-7; 7 bases are shared with TRBD2. CDR3 length equals 15 residues. The V gene end was trimmed by 3 bases and the J gene end by 0 bases; junction bases not matched to a gene: 6. Germline V lookup: CDR1 SGDLS, CDR2 YYNGEE. The DNA of the CDR3 is TGTGCCAGCAGCGCAACGGGGGGAAGCTCCTACGAGCAGTACTTC. Its protein is CASSATGGSSYEQYF.

This clone was counted a few times. The chain has TRBV19 and TRBJ1-3; possibly TRBD1 for D (6 bases). CDR1 LNHDA and CDR2 SQIVND come from the germline V gene (reference sequence). Trimming took 6 bases from V and 5 from J, leaving 26 bases between them. This CDR3 contains 18 residues. CDR3 coding DNA: TGTGCCAGTAGCCTGGCTTTCCGACAGGTGGGAACTCGAAACACCATATATTTT. Translation gives CASSLAFRQVGTRNTIYF.